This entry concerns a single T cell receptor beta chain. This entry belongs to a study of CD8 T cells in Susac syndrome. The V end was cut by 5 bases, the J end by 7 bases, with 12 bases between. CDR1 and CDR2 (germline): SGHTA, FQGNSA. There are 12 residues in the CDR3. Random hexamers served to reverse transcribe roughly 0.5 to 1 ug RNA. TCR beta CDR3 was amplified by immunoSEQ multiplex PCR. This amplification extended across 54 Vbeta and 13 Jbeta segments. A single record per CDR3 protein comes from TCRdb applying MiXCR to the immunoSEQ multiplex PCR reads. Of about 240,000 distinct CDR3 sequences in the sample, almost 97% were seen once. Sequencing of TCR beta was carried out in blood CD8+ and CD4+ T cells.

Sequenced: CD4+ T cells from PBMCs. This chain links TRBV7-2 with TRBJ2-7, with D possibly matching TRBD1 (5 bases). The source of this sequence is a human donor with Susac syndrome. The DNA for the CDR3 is TGTGCCAGCAGCCATCCAGGGCGGGAGCAGTACTTC. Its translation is CASSHPGREQYF.